This T cell receptor beta chain was captured by sequencing in a study of tumor-infiltrating lymphocytes in localized non-small cell lung cancer. This clone appeared once. What it binds is unknown. Sequencing was performed with immunoSEQ multiplex PCR; in TCRdb, only in-frame clones are kept and a portion is missing. The table has 20,000 to 30,000 clones, approximately 71% seen once. The CDR3 sequence is 13 residues long. Germline lookup yields CDR1 LNHNV and CDR2 YYDKDF (reference sequence). The germline V and J ends were trimmed by 4 bases and 6 bases, with 9 bases remaining between them. Study-wide points: No link was found between tumor T-cell fraction and recurrence-free survival.

The chain has TRBV15 and TRBJ2-2; perhaps TRBD2 as D (6 bases). The sequencing sample was made of lung tumor tissue. This receptor was identified in a human donor with non-small cell lung cancer. The CDR3 region has the DNA TGTGCCACCAGCACTCGGGAGTCCGGGGAGCTGTTTTTT. Translating gives CATSTRESGELFF.